These 5 T cell receptor beta chains were sequenced from one sample in a study of control samples from healthy donors and cancer patients. The repertoire was sequenced with immunoSEQ multiplex PCR; TCRdb's copy has only in-frame clones and lacks some. The table lists about 170,000 clones, 90% to 95% of them singletons. The material sequenced was blood. These receptors came from a woman between 18 and 29 years old in good health.

This rearrangement joins TRBV19 to TRBJ1-5; no reliable D call. V dropped 5 bases and J dropped 9 bases, with 20 bases sitting between them. The CDR3 has 15 amino acids. Germline-derived CDR1 and CDR2 are LNHDA and SQIVND (reference sequence). In nucleotides, the CDR3 is TGTGCCAGTAGTCGGTCGGCGGTCTACGGCGGGCCCCAGCATTTT. Amino acid sequence: CASSRSAVYGGPQHF.

The rearrangement joins TRBV28 to TRBJ1-1, with 8 bases fitting TRBD1. This CDR3 spans 17 amino acids. With 5 bases clipped from V and 3 bases from J, the junction kept 14 bases outside the gene matches. The V gene's germline CDR1 is MDHEN and CDR2 SYDVKM. For the CDR3, the DNA is TGTGCCAGCAGTCCGAGGACAGGGACGAAAGGGGACACTGAAGCTTTCTTT. Amino acid sequence: CASSPRTGTKGDTEAFF.

The chain carries TRBV9 and TRBJ1-6; D not certain. The CDR3 contains 13 residues. Trimming stripped 0 bases from V and 8 bases from J, with 6 bases between. The germline V gene has CDR1 SGDLS and CDR2 YYNGEE. CDR3 in amino acids: CASSVEADSPLHF. The CDR3 bases are TGTGCCAGCAGCGTAGAGGCGGATTCACCCCTCCACTTT.

The chain links TRBV11-2 to TRBJ2-2; 13 nucleotides agree with TRBD2. The CDR3 totals 15 residues. CDR1 and CDR2 (germline): SGHAT, FQNNGV. V shed 5 bases, J shed 8 bases, and the junction held 5 bases outside the gene matches. As DNA, the CDR3 is TGTGCCAGCAGCGACCGGACTAGCGGGAGTGGGGAGCTGTTTTTT. Translation gives CASSDRTSGSGELFF.

V usage is TRBV18 and J usage is TRBJ1-1; tentative D call: TRBD1 (5 bases). CDR1 KGHSH and CDR2 LQKENI come from the germline V gene. The CDR3 sequence is 13 residues long. V was cut by 4 bases and J by 3 bases, with 9 bases left in between. CDR3 protein: CASSLLGDTEAFF. The CDR3 nucleotides are TGTGCCAGCTCACTTCTGGGGGACACTGAAGCTTTCTTT.